A single TCR beta chain is shown here with its context. The clone's antigen remains unknown. Base qualities are not provided; no much larger clone lies one nucleotide away. The sample originates from a study of blood T cell repertoires in COVID-19 (dated by TCRdb to about 2020). With respect to the entire study: Samples from collaborators originated in the United States, Italy and Spain and spanned both the acute and convalescent phases of COVID-19. The prospective study material was composed of cDNA or gDNA derived from T cells, B-cell-depleted T cells, or PBMCs. Sample metadata almost always included a de-identified subject ID, COVID-19 status, age in years and sex. Samples came from the ongoing ImmuneRACE study (first 160 participants) plus 1,254 subjects from 6 global collaborators. The dataset comprised deeply sampled blood TCRbeta repertoires from subjects exposed to, actively infected with, or recovered from COVID-19. Where available, HLA class I and class II types were taken from metadata supplied by the sample provider and were not determined by assay-based typing. A freely available public database, intended as a resource for researchers studying the immune response to SARS-CoV-2, is where the repertoires were released. What the research found in general, with its limitations: How much clinical and demographic metadata was included differed by source and by participant, and the metadata was provided uncurated.

Enrolling through a virtual design, the prospective study's participants ranged in age from roughly 18 to 100 years and lived across 20 to 30 United States geographic areas. In the prospective study, participants were assigned to cohorts based on the clinical history participants reported in a screening survey and a study questionnaire. Exposed participants had been in contact with someone with a PCR-confirmed or clinician-diagnosed COVID-19 case within 2 weeks of study entry. In the prospective study, mobile phlebotomists collected whole blood, serum and a nasopharyngeal or oropharyngeal swab from each participant. Over a roughly 2-month period, participants in the prospective study had the option of providing additional blood draws and questionnaires. Blood samples from the prospective study were shipped frozen or at room temperature prior to DNA extraction. The immunoSEQ Assay, a bias-controlled multiplex PCR, was used to amplify TCRbeta CDR3 regions from genomic DNA. Per the authors' processing: The number of nucleated cells in each sample was estimated by amplification of reference gene primers within the assay. Sequence reads were collapsed and filtered to measure the absolute abundance of every unique TCRbeta CDR3 rearrangement. Productive Simpson clonality was computed per sample as the square root of Simpson's diversity index over productive rearrangements. This is the immuneACCESS table as TCRdb keeps it, with only in-frame sequences that have V and J called. A part of the clones is gone; compared with another copy, unresolved V genes explain less than half, and the rest is unexplained. V, J and clone size derive from that table, while D and trimming were established from the DNA sequence. The sample has hundreds of thousands of clones on record, 80% to 90% of them singletons. 0.87% of the sample rests with the top ten.

From a lookup of the germline V gene, CDR1 and CDR2 are SGHRS and YFSETQ. Trimming costs V 7 bases and J 4 bases, and their ends lie 14 bases apart. From the cysteine up to the phenylalanine, the CDR3 has a length of 14 residues. Of all the DNA, just the CDR3 is kept, 42 bases in frame from base 1. The chain was built from TRBV5-1 and TRBJ1-4; TRBD1 is possibly the D segment (6 matching bases). The receptor's source is a man aged 45-65 years who had been exposed to COVID-19. Material: PBMCs or T cells enriched from blood (not recorded which). Read as DNA, the sequence is TGCGCCAGCCGATTCGGGACAAGTAATGAAAAACTGTTTTTT. It encodes CASRFGTSNEKLFF.